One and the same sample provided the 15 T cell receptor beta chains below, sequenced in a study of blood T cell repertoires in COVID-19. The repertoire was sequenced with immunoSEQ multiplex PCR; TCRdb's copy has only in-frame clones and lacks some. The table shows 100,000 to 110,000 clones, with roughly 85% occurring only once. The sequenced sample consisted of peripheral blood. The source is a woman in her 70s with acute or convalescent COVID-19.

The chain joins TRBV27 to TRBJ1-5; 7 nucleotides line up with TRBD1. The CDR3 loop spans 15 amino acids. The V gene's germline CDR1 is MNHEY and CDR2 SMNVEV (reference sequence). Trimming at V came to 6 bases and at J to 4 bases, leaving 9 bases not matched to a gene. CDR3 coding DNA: TGTGCCAGCAGCATAAATACACAGGGGAATCAGCCCCAGCATTTT. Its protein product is CASSINTQGNQPQHF.

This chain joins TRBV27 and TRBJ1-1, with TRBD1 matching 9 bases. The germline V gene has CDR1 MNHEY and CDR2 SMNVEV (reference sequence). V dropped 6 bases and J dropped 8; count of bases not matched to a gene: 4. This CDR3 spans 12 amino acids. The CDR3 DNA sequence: TGTGCCAGCAGGAGACAGGGGGGCGAAGCTTTCTTT. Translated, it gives CASRRQGGEAFF.

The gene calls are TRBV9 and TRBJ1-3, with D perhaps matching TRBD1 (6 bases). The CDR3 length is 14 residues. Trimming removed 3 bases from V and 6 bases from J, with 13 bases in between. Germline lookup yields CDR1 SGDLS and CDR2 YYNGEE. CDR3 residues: CASSATGYTNTIYF. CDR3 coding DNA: TGTGCCAGCAGCGCAACAGGGTATACAAACACCATATATTTT.

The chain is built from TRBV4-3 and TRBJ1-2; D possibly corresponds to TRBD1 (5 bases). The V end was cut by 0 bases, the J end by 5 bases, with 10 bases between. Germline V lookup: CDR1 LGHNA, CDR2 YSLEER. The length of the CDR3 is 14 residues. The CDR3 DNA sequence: TGCGCCAGCAGCCAAGATAGGACAATTTATGGCTACACCTTC. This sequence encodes CASSQDRTIYGYTF.

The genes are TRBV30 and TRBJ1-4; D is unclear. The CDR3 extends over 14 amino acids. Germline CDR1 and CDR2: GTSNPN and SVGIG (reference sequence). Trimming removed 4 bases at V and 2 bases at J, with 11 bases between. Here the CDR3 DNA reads TGTGCCTGGAACCCCGGGATCACTAATGAAAAACTGTTTTTT. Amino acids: CAWNPGITNEKLFF.

The CDR3 sequence is CASSLVGDEQFF. DNA of the CDR3: TGTGCCAGCAGCTTAGTAGGGGATGAGCAGTTCTTC. The chain employs TRBV7-3 and TRBJ2-1, with D tentatively TRBD1 (5 bases). Germline V gene lookup returns CDR1 SGHTA and CDR2 FQGTGA. The V gene lost 2 bases and the J gene lost 8 bases, with 7 bases spanning the gap. CDR3 length: 12 amino acids.

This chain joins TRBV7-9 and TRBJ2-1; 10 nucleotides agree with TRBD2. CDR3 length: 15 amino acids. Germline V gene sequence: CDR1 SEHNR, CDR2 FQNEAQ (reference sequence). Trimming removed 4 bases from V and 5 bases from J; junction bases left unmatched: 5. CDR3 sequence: CASSSLAGQNNEQFF. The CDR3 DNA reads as TGTGCCAGCAGCTCACTAGCGGGGCAAAACAATGAGCAGTTCTTC.

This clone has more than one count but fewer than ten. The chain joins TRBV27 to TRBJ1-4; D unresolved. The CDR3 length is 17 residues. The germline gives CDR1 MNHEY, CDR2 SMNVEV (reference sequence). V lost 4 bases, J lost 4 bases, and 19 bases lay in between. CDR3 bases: TGTGCCAGCAGTTCTACGCATGGGAGGGTGGGTAATGAAAAACTGTTTTTT. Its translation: CASSSTHGRVGNEKLFF.

The CDR3: CASRPRTGDHNQPQHF. CDR3 DNA sequence: TGCGCCAGCAGACCACGAACAGGGGATCACAATCAGCCCCAGCATTTT. The chain joins TRBV5-1 to TRBJ1-5; 7 positions match TRBD1. This CDR3 contains 16 residues. CDR1 is SGHRS and CDR2 is YFSETQ in the germline V gene. With 5 bases clipped from V and 3 bases from J, the junction kept 11 bases outside the gene matches.

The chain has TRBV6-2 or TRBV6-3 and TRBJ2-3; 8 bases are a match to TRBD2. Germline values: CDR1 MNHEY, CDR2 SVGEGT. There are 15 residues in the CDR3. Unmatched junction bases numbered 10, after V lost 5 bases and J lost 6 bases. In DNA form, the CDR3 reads TGTGCCAGCAGTAGAATCGGGGGGGGATCTGATACGCAGTATTTT. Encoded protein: CASSRIGGGSDTQYF.

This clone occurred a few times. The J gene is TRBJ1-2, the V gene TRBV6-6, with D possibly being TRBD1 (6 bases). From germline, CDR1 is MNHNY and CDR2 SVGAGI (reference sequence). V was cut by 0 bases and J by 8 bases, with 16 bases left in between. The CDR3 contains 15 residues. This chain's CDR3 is CASSYSVAPGDGYTF. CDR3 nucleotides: TGTGCCAGCAGTTACTCTGTGGCCCCAGGGGACGGCTACACCTTC.

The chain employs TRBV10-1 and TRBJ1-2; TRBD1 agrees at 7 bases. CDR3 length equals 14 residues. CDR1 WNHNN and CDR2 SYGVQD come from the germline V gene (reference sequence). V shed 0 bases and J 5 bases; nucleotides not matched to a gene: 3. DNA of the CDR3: TGCGCCAGCAGTGAGTCGGGACAGCCTTATGGCTACACCTTC. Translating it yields CASSESGQPYGYTF.

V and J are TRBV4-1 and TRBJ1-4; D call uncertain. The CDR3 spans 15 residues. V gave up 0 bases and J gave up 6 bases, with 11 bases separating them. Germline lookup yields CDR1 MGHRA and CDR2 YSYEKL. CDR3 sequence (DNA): TGCGCCAGCAGCCAAGATGGGAGCCAACATGAAAAACTGTTTTTT. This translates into CASSQDGSQHEKLFF.

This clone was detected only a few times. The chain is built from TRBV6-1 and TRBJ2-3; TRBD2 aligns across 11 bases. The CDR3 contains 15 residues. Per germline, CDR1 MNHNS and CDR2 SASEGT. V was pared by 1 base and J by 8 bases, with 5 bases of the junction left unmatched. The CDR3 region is CASSEVLAGGPTQYF. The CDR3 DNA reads TGTGCCAGCAGTGAAGTGTTAGCGGGGGGGCCTACGCAGTATTTT.

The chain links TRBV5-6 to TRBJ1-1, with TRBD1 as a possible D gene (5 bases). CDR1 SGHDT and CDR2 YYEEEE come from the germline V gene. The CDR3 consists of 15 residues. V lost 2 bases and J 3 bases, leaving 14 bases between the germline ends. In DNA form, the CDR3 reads TGTGCCAGCAGCTTTGAAGTGGAGGGGTACACTGAAGCTTTCTTT. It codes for CASSFEVEGYTEAFF.